Shown below are 28 T cell receptor beta chains from a single sample sequenced in a study of blood T cells in healthy people across ages. A sample-barcoded 5' primer and a J-beta primer mix were used in a second PCR of roughly 7 to 11 cycles. Each CDR3 protein is one row after TCRdb ran MiXCR on the 5' RACE reads. The top ten hold approximately 31% of the sample, which has approximately 690,000 distinct CDR3 sequences, 40% to 45% seen once. The specimen sequenced was blood. Every receptor here comes from an elderly man in good health.

The V call is TRBV6-1, the J call TRBJ2-1, with TRBD1 matching over 9 bases. The CDR3 sequence is 16 residues long. Trimming at V came to 3 bases and at J to 6 bases, leaving 9 bases not matched to a gene. Germline CDR1 is MNHNS and CDR2 is SASEGT. Here the CDR3 DNA reads TGTGCCAGCAGTGAGCTACAGGGGGCGCTGGGCAATGAGCAGTTCTTC. This translates into CASSELQGALGNEQFF.

The CDR3 DNA sequence: TGCAGTGCTAGAGACCCGGCCTTTGAGACAGGGTCTGGGGCCAACGTCCTGACTTTC. Encoded protein: CSARDPAFETGSGANVLTF. The genes are TRBV20-1 and TRBJ2-6; 7 positions match TRBD1. V trimming: 0 bases; J trimming: 1 base; junction bases outside the gene matches: 12. The CDR3 has 19 residues. Germline V CDR1 and CDR2: DFQATT, SNEGSKA (reference sequence).

The rearrangement joins TRBV20-1 to TRBJ1-1, with D possibly matching TRBD1 (6 bases). Per the germline V gene, CDR1 is DFQATT and CDR2 is SNEGSKA (reference sequence). The V gene lost 0 bases and the J gene lost 8 bases, with 13 bases spanning the gap. The CDR3 contains 13 residues. CDR3 nucleotide sequence: TGCAGTGCTAGAGATTGGGGGGGCAGAGAAGCTTTCTTT. It yields the protein CSARDWGGREAFF.

In this sample, this clonotype turned up many times. The chain carries TRBV20-1 and TRBJ2-7, with a tentative D call TRBD1 (6 bases). Germline V lookup: CDR1 DFQATT, CDR2 SNEGSKA (reference sequence). The CDR3 is 12 amino acids. Trimming left V 3 bases short and J 6 bases short, with 12 bases between. The CDR3 protein is CSARPQGSEQYF. For the CDR3, the DNA is TGCAGTGCTAGGCCACAGGGTAGCGAGCAGTACTTC.

The genes are TRBV29-1 and TRBJ2-5; no reliable D call. The V end lost 5 bases, the J end lost 6 bases, and 22 bases lay between the germline ends. From germline, CDR1 is SQVTM and CDR2 ANQGSEA. This CDR3 is built from 15 residues. CDR3 loop: CSVWAASPGGKTQYF. The CDR3 DNA is TGCAGCGTTTGGGCAGCATCGCCGGGTGGGAAGACCCAGTACTTC.

This chain uses TRBV5-1 with TRBJ2-1; the D gene could be TRBD1 or TRBD2 (5 bases each). With the DNA end fitting TRBJ2-7 better, the J assignment may be wrong. Germline lookup yields CDR1 SGHRS and CDR2 YFSETQ. The CDR3 covers 14 residues. The CDR3 spells CASRGEISYNEQYF. The CDR3 DNA follows: TGCGCCAGCAGGGGGGAAATCTCCTACAATGAGCAGTACTTC.

This clonotype showed up many times. The rearrangement uses TRBV6-2 or TRBV6-3 and TRBJ2-1, with a possible D match to TRBD2 (6 bases). The CDR3 runs 15 residues. The germline V and J ends were trimmed by 10 bases and 2 bases, with 18 bases remaining between them. Germline V gives CDR1 MNHEY, CDR2 SVGEGT. This chain's CDR3 is CATQFGGNPYNEQFF. DNA of the CDR3: TGTGCCACCCAGTTCGGAGGGAATCCCTACAATGAGCAGTTCTTC.

This clonotype was observed a single time. V is TRBV7-2 and J is TRBJ1-5; D uncertain. The CDR3 runs 13 residues. The ends were cut back, 1 base at V and 9 bases at J, with 10 bases in the middle. Germline-derived CDR1 and CDR2 are SGHTA and FQGNSA. The CDR3 DNA reads TGTGCCAGCAGCTTAGACGTAGGTCGGCCCCAGCATTTT. This translates into CASSLDVGRPQHF.

The J gene is TRBJ1-5, the V gene TRBV5-1; D uncertain. The CDR3 length is 14 residues. CDR1 is SGHRS and CDR2 is YFSETQ in the germline V gene. V dropped 0 bases and J dropped 4 bases, with 8 bases sitting between them. The CDR3 sequence: CASSLEGLNQPQHF. The CDR3 DNA follows: TGCGCCAGCAGCTTGGAAGGGTTGAATCAGCCCCAGCATTTT.

The V gene is TRBV2, the J gene TRBJ2-1; 9 bases match TRBD1. CDR1 and CDR2 (germline): SNHLY, FYNNEI. Trimming removed 9 bases from V and 8 bases from J; junction bases left unmatched: 8. The CDR3 is made up of 13 amino acids. In DNA, the CDR3 is TGTGCCAGTGATTACAGGGGGCGGCATGAGCAGTTCTTC. Amino acids: CASDYRGRHEQFF.

The DNA of the CDR3 is TGTGCCAGCAGCGCAACCGGACAGGGTGTGAGTGGGGCCAACGTCCTGACTTTC. As protein: CASSATGQGVSGANVLTF. This chain uses TRBV9 with TRBJ2-6, with 8 bases fitting TRBD1. Losses at the gene ends were 3 bases for V and 3 bases for J; bases not matched to a gene: 11. Germline V gives CDR1 SGDLS, CDR2 YYNGEE. The CDR3 consists of 18 residues.

In this sample, this clonotype turned up a few times. V is TRBV5-6 and J is TRBJ1-1; no reliable D call. Trimming removed 1 base from V and 5 bases from J, with 9 bases in between. This CDR3 has 13 residues. Germline CDR1 is SGHDT and CDR2 is YYEEEE. CDR3 in DNA: TGTGCCAGCAGCTTGAACACCTTAACTGAAGCTTTCTTT. Translated, it gives CASSLNTLTEAFF.

In its sample, this clonotype was seen once. V gene TRBV27 combines with J gene TRBJ2-1; D assignment may be TRBD1 or TRBD2 (5 bases each). Germline-derived CDR1 and CDR2 are MNHEY and SMNVEV (reference sequence). V was trimmed by 3 bases and J by 0 bases, leaving 24 bases between them. The CDR3 loop spans 20 amino acids. The CDR3 nucleotides read TGTGCCAGCAGTTTTAGCGAAAGGGGCCCTTATCCTTCCTCCTACAATGAGCAGTTCTTC. It yields the protein CASSFSERGPYPSSYNEQFF.

The rearrangement links TRBV20-1 to TRBJ1-5; D perhaps matches TRBD1 (6 bases). The CDR3 loop spans 15 amino acids. Trimming took off 5 bases at V and 0 bases at J, with 14 bases between the two ends. CDR1 is DFQATT and CDR2 is SNEGSKA in the germline V gene (reference sequence). The CDR3 is CSADKTGYSNQPQHF. CDR3 in DNA: TGCAGTGCTGACAAAACAGGGTATAGCAATCAGCCCCAGCATTTT.

This chain joins TRBV7-8 and TRBJ2-7, with D possibly being TRBD1 (6 bases). The germline V gene encodes CDR1 SGHVS and CDR2 FQNEAQ. The length of the CDR3 is 14 residues. Trimming pared 5 bases from V and 3 bases from J, leaving 14 bases between. CDR3 region: CASSTLQGNYEQYF. The CDR3 region has the DNA TGTGCCAGCAGCACCCTACAGGGTAACTACGAGCAGTACTTC.

The chain couples TRBV9 to TRBJ2-1, with 8 bases aligning to TRBD1. TRBJ2-7 explains the end of the DNA better; the J call may be wrong. The CDR3 has 16 amino acids. CDR1 and CDR2 from the germline V gene are SGDLS and YYNGEE. CDR3 nucleotide sequence: TGTGCCAGCAGCGTAGTAGGACAGGGAATCCACAATGAGCAGTACTTC. Encoded protein: CASSVVGQGIHNEQYF.

In its sample, this clonotype was seen many times. The chain uses TRBV29-1 and TRBJ2-4; tentative D call: TRBD1 (6 bases). The CDR3 sequence is 15 residues long. The V gene's germline CDR1 is SQVTM and CDR2 ANQGSEA. Trimming took off 8 bases at V and 0 bases at J, with 17 bases between the two ends. The CDR3, as DNA: TGCAGCATAGAACTAGGGGGTCGAGCCAAAAACATTCAGTACTTC. It translates to CSIELGGRAKNIQYF.

This clonotype has a handful of counts. The V gene is TRBV2, the J gene TRBJ2-1; 9 positions agree with TRBD2. Germline CDR1 SNHLY, CDR2 FYNNEI. The CDR3 consists of 15 residues. V shed 4 bases, J shed 6 bases, and the junction held 7 bases outside the gene matches. CDR3 in DNA: TGTGCCAGCAGTGCCGGGACTAGCTCAACCAATGAGCAGTTCTTC. Protein sequence: CASSAGTSSTNEQFF.

The CDR3 protein is CAWSVRGVGLYEQYF. The CDR3 nucleotides are TGTGCCTGGAGTGTACGCGGGGTGGGACTCTACGAGCAGTACTTC. V gene TRBV30 combines with J gene TRBJ2-5; D possibly corresponds to TRBD2 (6 bases). The J call may be mistaken, given a closer DNA end match to TRBJ2-7. Germline CDR1 GTSNPN, CDR2 SVGIG (reference sequence). The CDR3 has 15 residues.

The chain combines TRBV20-1 with TRBJ2-4; 10 bases line up with TRBD2. Matching the DNA end better, TRBJ2-7 makes the J call doubtful. CDR1 and CDR2 from the germline V gene are DFQATT and SNEGSKA (reference sequence). This CDR3 contains 14 residues. The chain's CDR3 is CSARVISGGDEQYF. CDR3 DNA sequence: TGCAGTGCTAGAGTTATCAGCGGGGGGGACGAGCAGTACTTC.

The chain combines TRBV28 with TRBJ2-7; D not resolved. CDR1 and CDR2 (germline): MDHEN, SYDVKM. Trimming took 0 bases from V and 5 from J, leaving 2 bases between them. The CDR3 runs 11 residues. The CDR3 sequence is CASSLWNEQYF. DNA for the CDR3: TGTGCCAGCAGTTTATGGAACGAGCAGTACTTC.

In its sample, this clonotype was seen a few times. V gene TRBV6-2 or TRBV6-3 combines with J gene TRBJ2-7; possible D gene TRBD2, 6 bases. The V end was cut by 7 bases, the J end by 2 bases, with 18 bases between. The CDR3 sequence is 15 residues long. The V gene's germline CDR1 is MNHEY and CDR2 SVGEGT. The CDR3 DNA follows: TGTGCCAGCATGGGGCCGGGAGCCTCAACCTACGAGCAGTACTTC. This codes for CASMGPGASTYEQYF.

The J gene is TRBJ2-7, the V gene TRBV28, with a weak D call TRBD1 (6 bases). The length of the CDR3 is 13 residues. Germline CDR1 reads MDHEN; CDR2 reads SYDVKM. With 4 bases removed from V and 4 bases from J, the gap between germline ends came to 11 bases. CDR3 DNA: TGTGCCAGCAGTTCTGGGGGCCATTACGAGCAGTACTTC. Protein sequence: CASSSGGHYEQYF. The whole variable domain, filled in from reference TRBV28 and TRBJ2-7, reads DVKVTQSSRYLVKRTGEKVFLECVQDMDHENMFWYRQDPGLGLRLIYFSYDVKMKEKGDIPEGYSVSREKKERFSLILESASTNQTSMYLCASSSGGHYEQYFGPGTRLTVT.

The table lists this clonotype with a count of one. The rearrangement joins TRBV6-2 or TRBV6-3 to TRBJ2-1; TRBD2 matches at 9 bases. V was clipped by 2 bases and J by 4 bases; unmatched bases: 12. The CDR3 is made up of 18 amino acids. Germline V gene sequence: CDR1 MNHEY, CDR2 SVGEGT. The CDR3 DNA sequence: TGTGCCAGCAGTTACAGGGGCCGGGCGGGACTAGCATACAATGAGCAGTTCTTC. It specifies CASSYRGRAGLAYNEQFF.

To note about this clonotype: The junction shows a germline mismatch at one end, possibly a read error. V gene TRBV7-2 combines with J gene TRBJ2-7, with no clear D. The CDR3 covers 15 residues. Germline values: CDR1 SGHTA, CDR2 FQGNSA. This CDR3 is CAGSQSPVKTYEQYF. The CDR3, as DNA: TGTGCCGGCAGCCAAAGTCCCGTCAAAACCTACGAGCAGTACTTC.

The rearrangement uses TRBV20-1 and TRBJ2-3; 10 bases are shared with TRBD2. V lost 3 bases to trimming and J lost 7 bases; unmatched junction nucleotides: 7. CDR1 and CDR2 from the germline V gene are DFQATT and SNEGSKA (reference sequence). The CDR3 totals 14 residues. Here the CDR3 reads CSASPTSGIHTQYF. The DNA of the CDR3 is TGCAGTGCTAGCCCCACTAGCGGGATACATACGCAGTATTTT.

A word on this clonotype: A much larger clone is a single base away; this may be a read error. The chain has TRBV20-1 and TRBJ2-7, with TRBD2 matching over 9 bases. The germline gives CDR1 DFQATT, CDR2 SNEGSKA (reference sequence). The length of the CDR3 is 16 residues. The junction had 10 bases not matched to a gene; V was cut back by 0 bases and J by 4 bases. The CDR3: CSARDPERGDGYEQYF. The CDR3 nucleotides are TGCAGTGCTAGAGACCCGGAGCGGGGGGACGGATACGAGCAGTACTTC.

The CDR3 is CSVRQGPTDTQYF. In DNA, the CDR3 is TGCAGCGTTCGACAGGGGCCCACAGATACGCAGTATTTT. This chain uses TRBV29-1 with TRBJ2-3; 8 bases map to TRBD1. This CDR3 region has 13 residues. V trimming: 5 bases; J trimming: 2 bases; junction bases outside the gene matches: 3. Germline V gene lookup returns CDR1 SQVTM and CDR2 ANQGSEA.